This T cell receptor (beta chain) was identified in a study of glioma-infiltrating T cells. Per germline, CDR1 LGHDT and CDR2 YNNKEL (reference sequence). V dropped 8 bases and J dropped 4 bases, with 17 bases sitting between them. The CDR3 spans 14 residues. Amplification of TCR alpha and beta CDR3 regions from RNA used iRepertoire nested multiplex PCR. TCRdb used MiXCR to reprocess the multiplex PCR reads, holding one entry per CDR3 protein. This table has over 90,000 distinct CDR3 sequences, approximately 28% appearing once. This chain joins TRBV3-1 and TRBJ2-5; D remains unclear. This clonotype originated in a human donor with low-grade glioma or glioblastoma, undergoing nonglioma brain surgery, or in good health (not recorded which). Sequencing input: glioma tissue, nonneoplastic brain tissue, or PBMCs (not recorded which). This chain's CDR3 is CASGLGSLGETQYF. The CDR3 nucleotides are TGTGCCAGCGGGTTGGGATCTTTAGGAGAGACCCAGTACTTC.